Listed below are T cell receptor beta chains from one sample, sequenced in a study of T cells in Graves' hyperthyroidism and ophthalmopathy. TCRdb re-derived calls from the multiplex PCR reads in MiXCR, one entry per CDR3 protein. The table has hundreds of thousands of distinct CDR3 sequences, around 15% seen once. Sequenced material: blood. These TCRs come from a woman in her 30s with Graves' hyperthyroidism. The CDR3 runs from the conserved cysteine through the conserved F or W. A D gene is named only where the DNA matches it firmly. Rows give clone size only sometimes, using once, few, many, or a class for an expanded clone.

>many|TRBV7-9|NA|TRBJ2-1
TGTGCCAGCAGCTTAGTTTGGTCTCGGCCGCAGTTCTTC
CASSLVWSRPQFF
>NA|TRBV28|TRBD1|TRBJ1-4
TGTGCCAGCAGTTCCAGACAGGGTTGGGGATATGAAAAACTGTTTTTT
CASSSRQGWGYEKLFF
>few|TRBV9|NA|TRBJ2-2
TGTGCCAGCAGCGGAGACCCGGGACTTAACACCGGGGAGCTGTTTTTT
CASSGDPGLNTGELFF
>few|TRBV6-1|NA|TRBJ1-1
TGTGCCAGCAGTGAAATCCAAGGGGTGCGGGCCACTGAAGCTTTCTTT
CASSEIQGVRATEAFF
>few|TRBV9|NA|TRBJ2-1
TGTGCCAGCAGCGTAGCCGGGCGGGGGCCGTACAATGAGCAGTTCTTC
CASSVAGRGPYNEQFF
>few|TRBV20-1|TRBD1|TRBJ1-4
TGCAGTGCATTGGACAGGGGGCGAAATAATGAAAAACTGTTTTTT
CSALDRGRNNEKLFF
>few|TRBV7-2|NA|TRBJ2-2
TGTGCCAGCAGCTCGTTATGGGACGGCGCAGAAAAAACCTGGGCCGGGGAGCTGTTTTTT
CASSSLWDGAEKTWAGELFF
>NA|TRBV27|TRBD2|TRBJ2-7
TGTGCCAGCAGTCGGCCCTCGGAGGGGGGGACTAGCGGGAGATTCCCCTACGAGCAGTACTTC
CASSRPSEGGTSGRFPYEQYF
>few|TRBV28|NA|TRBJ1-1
TGTGCCAGCAGCTTCCGAAGGAGCAACACTGAAGCTTTCTTT
CASSFRRSNTEAFF
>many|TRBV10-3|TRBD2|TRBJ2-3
TGTGCCATCAGTGGCCGGGAGGCCCCAGATACGCAGTATTTT
CAISGREAPDTQYF
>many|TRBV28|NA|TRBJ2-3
TGTGCCAGCAGTTTATTAGGCGGAGGGCTCACAGATACGCAGTATTTT
CASSLLGGGLTDTQYF
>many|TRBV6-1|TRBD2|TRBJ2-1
TGTGCCAGCAGTGAGCGGGAGTACGCATACAATGAGCAGTTCTTC
CASSEREYAYNEQFF
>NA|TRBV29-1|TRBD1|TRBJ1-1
TGCAGCGTTGTAGCGCAGGGGGCGGCTGAAGCTTTCTTT
CSVVAQGAAEAFF
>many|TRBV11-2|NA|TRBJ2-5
TGTGCCAGCAGCCCCCACAGGGCGGCAGAGACCCAGTACTTC
CASSPHRAAETQYF
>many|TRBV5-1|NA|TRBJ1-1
TGCGCCAGCAGACGTCCTGAAGGTGGGAACACTGAAGCTTTCTTT
CASRRPEGGNTEAFF
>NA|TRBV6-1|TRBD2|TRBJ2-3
TGTGCCAGCAGCTCTCATAGCGGGAGCGATACGCAGTATTTT
CASSSHSGSDTQYF
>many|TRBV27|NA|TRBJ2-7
TGTGCCAGCAGTTTGCGGTCGGGCGGCCCGAGCTCCTACGAGCAGTACTTC
CASSLRSGGPSSYEQYF
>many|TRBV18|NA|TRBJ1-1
TGTGCCAGCTCACCAAGGAGGCCTGGCGGTGAAGCTTTCTTT
CASSPRRPGGEAFF
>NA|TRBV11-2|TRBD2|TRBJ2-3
TGTGCCAGCAGTTGGGGGGGGGGGGGGGGCACAGATACGCAGTATTTT
CASSWGGGGGTDTQYF
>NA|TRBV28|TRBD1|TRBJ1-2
TGTGCCAGCAGTTCCCGGACAGGGGGTGGCGGCTACACCTTC
CASSSRTGGGGYTF
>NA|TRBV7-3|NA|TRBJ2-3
TGTGCCAGCAGCTTAAGGCCGGCAGGGGGCACAGATACGCAGTATTTT
CASSLRPAGGTDTQYF
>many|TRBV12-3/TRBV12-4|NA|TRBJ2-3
TGTGCCAGCAGTTTTGGATCGGGGGACACAGATACGCAGTATTTT
CASSFGSGDTDTQYF
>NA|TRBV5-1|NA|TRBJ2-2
TGCGCCAGCAGGACAACGAACACCGGGGAGCTGTTTTTT
CASRTTNTGELFF
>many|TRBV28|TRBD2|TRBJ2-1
TGTGCCAGCAGTGCCTTAGCGGGAGTGATGGCGCATGAGCAGTTCTTC
CASSALAGVMAHEQFF
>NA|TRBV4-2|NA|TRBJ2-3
TGTGCCAGCAGCCAAGATGAGGGGACCACAGATACGCAGTATTTT
CASSQDEGTTDTQYF
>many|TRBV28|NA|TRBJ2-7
TGTGCCAGCAGTACCCCCGACGGTGCAGAGCAGTACTTC
CASSTPDGAEQYF
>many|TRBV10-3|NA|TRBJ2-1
TGTGCCATCGGGGGGGCAGACGGGAGAGACTACAATGAGCAGTTCTTC
CAIGGADGRDYNEQFF
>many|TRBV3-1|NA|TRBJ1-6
TGTGCCAGCAGCCAGGCGTTAAATTCACCCCTCCACTTT
CASSQALNSPLHF
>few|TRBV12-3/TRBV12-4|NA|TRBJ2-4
TGTGCCAGCAGTTTGAGTCGGGGAGGCATTCAGTACTTC
CASSLSRGGIQYF
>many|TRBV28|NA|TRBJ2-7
TGTGCCAGCGGTCTGAGTAGCTACGAGCAGTACTTC
CASGLSSYEQYF